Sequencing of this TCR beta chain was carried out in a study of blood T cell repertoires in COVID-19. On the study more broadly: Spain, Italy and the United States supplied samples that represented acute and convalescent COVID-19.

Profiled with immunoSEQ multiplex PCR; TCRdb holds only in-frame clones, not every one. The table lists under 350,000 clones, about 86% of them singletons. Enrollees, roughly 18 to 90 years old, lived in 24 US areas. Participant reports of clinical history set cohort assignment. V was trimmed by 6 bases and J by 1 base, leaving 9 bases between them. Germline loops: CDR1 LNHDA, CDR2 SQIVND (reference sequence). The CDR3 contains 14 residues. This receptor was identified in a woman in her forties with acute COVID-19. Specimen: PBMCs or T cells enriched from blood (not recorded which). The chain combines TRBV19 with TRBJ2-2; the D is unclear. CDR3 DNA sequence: TGTGCCAGTAGGCTACTTTGGAACACCGGGGAGCTGTTTTTT. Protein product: CASRLLWNTGELFF.